This entry concerns a single TCR beta chain. Its binding antigen is unknown. No qualities accompany the bases; no much larger clone lies one base away. These data come from a study of cytomegalovirus exposure and HLA in healthy donors (TCRdb year 2017). A note on the overall study: According to a later analysis, one platform produced both the 120 validation repertoires and the 730 or so repertoires of the first cohort. The aim of the study was to test whether cataloging public T cell receptors could identify signatures of past pathogen exposure. A separate validation cohort of about 110 different subjects was used in addition to the roughly 670-subject first cohort. To predict cytomegalovirus infection status, the study brought together high-throughput TCR immunosequencing, statistical association of individual TCRs with disease status, and machine learning. The investigation overall reported the following: Across donors, most TCR sequences were observed very rarely, whereas some public TCRs were present in many individuals. A total of 150 to 200 TCR beta chains were listed by the study as associated with cytomegalovirus. The authors suggested that the approach could potentially be generalized to other disease states and immunological phenotypes. In a later analysis, TCRs clustered in the first cohort were found to also tend to co-occur in the 120 validation repertoires, with about 94% of cluster scores above 0. The classifier was reported to diagnose cytomegalovirus status with high specificity and sensitivity in both the original cohort and the validation cohort. Three of the identified cytomegalovirus-associated TCR beta chains were confirmed in vitro to be specific for cytomegalovirus antigens. A later analysis had no HLA typing for the validation cohort, so co-occurrence there was scored across all 120 or so repertoires.

The CDR3 runs 17 amino acids, cysteine and phenylalanine included. Of all the DNA, just the CDR3 is kept, 51 bases in frame from base 1. Here V drops 5 bases and J drops 3 bases, and the junction holds 14 bases not matched to any gene. CDR1 and CDR2 were assigned from the germline V gene (reference sequence) as SEHNR and FQNEAQ. The donors were included in the validation cohort of over a hundred subjects, a group kept apart from the roughly 700-subject first cohort. Receptors were amplified or captured by the immunoSEQ multiplex PCR assay. As for the authors' bioinformatics: A statistical classification framework was built to diagnose cytomegalovirus status from the catalog of TCR beta chain sequences. TCRdb limited this immuneACCESS table to in-frame rearrangements with V and J called. A share of clones is missing; checked studies link under half to unresolved V genes, and the rest is unexplained. V and J calls and clone size are as listed in that table; D and trimming were resolved from the DNA. The sample data list some 250,000 clones, and nearly 90% of these were observed just once. Of the sample, more than 0.35% falls within the top ten clones.

Sequenced: PBMCs. The chain uses TRBV7-9 and TRBJ1-2, with 8 middle bases fitting TRBD1. The clonotype originates from a woman aged 18-29 years in good health and CMV-seronegative. The nucleotides are TGTGCCAGCAGCATTCCGGGACAGGCTCTACTAGACTATGGCTACACCTTC. Translated, this gives CASSIPGQALLDYGYTF.